These T cell receptor beta chains were read from a single sample in a study of blood T cell repertoires in COVID-19. Assay used: immunoSEQ multiplex PCR; TCRdb lists only in-frame clones, some missing. The sample comprises some 160,000 clones, 84% of which are singletons, and roughly 8% rests with the top ten. The sample comprised PBMCs or T cells enriched from blood (not recorded which). The origin of the receptors is a woman between 50 and 59 years old who had recovered from COVID-19. CDR3s leave out the opening cysteine and the closing phenylalanine or tryptophan.

V gene: TRBV19; J gene: TRBJ2-2; CDR3 protein: ASRAGLHRVSTGELF
V gene: TRBV18; J gene: TRBJ1-2; CDR3 protein: ASSRTGQGFHT
V gene: TRBV7-2; J gene: TRBJ2-1; CDR3 protein: ASRPDRGVYNEQF
V gene: TRBV15; J gene: TRBJ2-4; CDR3 protein: ATSRDISSIQY
V gene: TRBV10-3; J gene: TRBJ1-1; CDR3 protein: AIRGGGTEAF
V gene: TRBV27; J gene: TRBJ2-1; CDR3 protein: ASSPQGAIEQF
V gene: TRBV7-8; J gene: TRBJ1-1; CDR3 protein: ASTTLTGQGMNTEAF
V gene: TRBV9; J gene: TRBJ2-5; CDR3 protein: ASSVGDRGLVETQY
V gene: TRBV19; J gene: TRBJ1-5; CDR3 protein: ASREGGGRNQPQH
V gene: TRBV6-2/TRBV6-3; J gene: TRBJ1-2; CDR3 protein: ASSYRTPGYVDGYT
V gene: TRBV27; J gene: TRBJ1-5; CDR3 protein: ASSLGRAQPQH
V gene: TRBV2; J gene: TRBJ1-1; CDR3 protein: ASSLYGQGADTEAF
V gene: TRBV7-2; J gene: TRBJ2-7; CDR3 protein: ASRSGFTYEQY
V gene: TRBV2; J gene: TRBJ1-6; CDR3 protein: ASSLKRRVD
V gene: TRBV5-4; J gene: TRBJ2-7; CDR3 protein: ASSQGRGGYEQY
V gene: TRBV5-6; J gene: TRBJ1-1; CDR3 protein: ASLGPNTEAF
V gene: TRBV2; J gene: TRBJ1-2; CDR3 protein: ASSENLQAF
V gene: TRBV4-2; J gene: TRBJ1-1; CDR3 protein: ASSQDQGRGTMNTEAF
V gene: TRBV28; J gene: TRBJ1-6; CDR3 protein: ASSLTARNSPLH
V gene: TRBV6-5; J gene: TRBJ1-2; CDR3 protein: ASRAQVGGCT
V gene: TRBV9; J gene: TRBJ2-1; CDR3 protein: ASSVRLAGEHEQF
V gene: TRBV7-3; J gene: TRBJ2-1; CDR3 protein: ASSFKGGGGAHEQF